The 11 T cell receptor beta chains below come from one sample, sequenced in a study of radiotherapy plus CTLA-4 blockade in lung cancer (dated by TCRdb to the late 2010s). To prepare the library, the immunoSEQ multiplex PCR assay was applied. Imported from immuneACCESS, the table was reduced by TCRdb to in-frame sequences with V and J called. These copies leave out some clones; in studies compared against another copy, an unresolved V gene accounts for under half, and the cause of the remainder is not known. This sample has roughly 59,000 clones in its table, and less than 75% of those were observed once. The top ten constitute approximately 8.6% of the sample. The sample here was peripheral blood, taken from a patient treated with radiotherapy plus ipilimumab. These receptors all stem from a human donor with non-small cell lung cancer whose response to radiotherapy plus ipilimumab could not be evaluated.

The CDR3 protein is CASSLKYLAIETQYF. As DNA, the CDR3 is TGTGCCAGCAGCTTAAAGTATCTAGCCATTGAGACCCAGTACTTC. The chain combines TRBV7-8 with TRBJ2-5; D possibly corresponds to TRBD2 (5 bases). V was pared by 2 bases and J by 5 bases, with 15 bases between. This CDR3 spans 15 amino acids. Germline CDR1 and CDR2: SGHVS and FQNEAQ.

Of note for this clone: Additional DNA sequences in this sample encode the identical CDR3. The DNA of the CDR3 is TGCGCCAGCAGCTTGGGGCAGGGTCAAGCTTTCTTT. Encoded protein: CASSLGQGQAFF. The chain couples TRBV5-1 to TRBJ1-1; tentative D call: TRBD1 (5 bases). The CDR3 extends over 12 amino acids. V was clipped by 0 bases and J by 9 bases, with 9 bases between them. Germline CDR1 reads SGHRS; CDR2 reads YFSETQ.

The chain uses TRBV29-1 and TRBJ2-5, with D possibly being TRBD1 (5 bases). Germline V gene data show CDR1 as SQVTM and CDR2 as ANQGSEA. The CDR3 is made up of 12 amino acids. Trimming removed 7 bases at V and 5 bases at J, with 14 bases between. CDR3 sequence reads: CSGIRAPETQYF. The DNA of the CDR3 is TGCAGCGGGATCAGGGCCCCGGAGACCCAGTACTTC.

The CDR3 region has the DNA TGTGCCAGCAGCTTAAATGGCGACACAAAAAACATTCAGTACTTC. Translated: CASSLNGDTKNIQYF. The chain has TRBV7-2 and TRBJ2-4; no firm D call. In germline, CDR1 is SGHTA, CDR2 FQGNSA. V lost 2 bases and J lost 4, with 12 bases in between. This CDR3 is 15 amino acids long.

This clone showed up just once. This chain uses TRBV28 with TRBJ1-6; TRBD1 is a possible D gene (6 bases). V was shortened by 7 bases and J by 3 bases, with 13 bases between the two germline ends. The CDR3 totals 15 residues. Germline V CDR1 and CDR2: MDHEN, SYDVKM. The CDR3 reads CASTPEQGYNSPLHF. The CDR3 region has the DNA TGTGCCAGCACCCCAGAACAGGGCTATAATTCACCCCTCCACTTT.

V gene TRBV7-6 combines with J gene TRBJ2-3, with 9 bases that match TRBD2. The germline gives CDR1 SGHVS, CDR2 FNYEAQ. This CDR3 has 16 amino acids. V was clipped by 4 bases and J by 3 bases; unmatched bases: 8. The CDR3 protein is CASSSRVAGVTDTQYF. CDR3 in DNA: TGTGCCAGCAGCTCGCGTGTAGCGGGGGTTACAGATACGCAGTATTTT.

Remarks on this clone: At one boundary the junction diverges from the germline segment, which might be a read error. The chain couples TRBV5-1 to TRBJ1-3, with a tentative D call TRBD1 (5 bases). The germline CDR1 and CDR2 sequences are SGHRS and YFSETQ. This CDR3 is 15 amino acids long. CDR3 sequence: CASSSDSSSRNTIYF. The CDR3, as DNA: TGCGCCAGCAGCTCAGACAGTTCCTCTAGAAACACCATATATTTT.

This clone was found a few times. The chain employs TRBV6-5 and TRBJ1-1; D ambiguous. The CDR3 has 11 residues. Germline CDR1 and CDR2: MNHEY and SVGAGI. V lost 6 bases and J 2 bases, leaving 4 bases between the germline ends. Here the CDR3 DNA reads TGTGCCAGCAGAGCTAACACTGAAGCTTTCTTT. It translates to CASRANTEAFF.

In its sample, this clone was seen a few times. This CDR3 reads CAISEVASGYTF. The CDR3 bases are TGTGCCATCAGTGAGGTAGCGAGCGGCTACACCTTC. This chain links TRBV10-3 with TRBJ1-2; D unresolved. Germline-derived CDR1 and CDR2 are ENHRY and SYGVKD. The germline V and J ends were trimmed by 2 bases and 8 bases, with 9 bases remaining between them. The CDR3 runs 12 residues.

A note on this clone: The same CDR3 is also encoded by other DNA sequences in this sample. The CDR3 loop reads CASSPDGNSYEQYF. The CDR3 nucleotides are TGTGCCAGCAGTCCAGACGGGAACTCCTACGAGCAGTACTTC. V usage is TRBV6-5 and J usage is TRBJ2-7, with D perhaps TRBD2 (5 bases). V gave up 5 bases and J gave up 0 bases, with 11 bases separating them. The CDR3 runs 14 residues. CDR1 is MNHEY and CDR2 is SVGAGI in the germline V gene.

This clone was detected a few times. The CDR3 DNA sequence: TGTGCTAGTGGTTTGGTACTCTCCGAGCAGTACTTC. Encoded protein: CASGLVLSEQYF. This rearrangement joins TRBV12-5 to TRBJ2-5; D unresolved. The J call may be faulty, since TRBJ2-7 better matches the DNA end. The CDR3 covers 12 residues. Germline-derived CDR1 and CDR2 are LGHNT and FRNRAP.